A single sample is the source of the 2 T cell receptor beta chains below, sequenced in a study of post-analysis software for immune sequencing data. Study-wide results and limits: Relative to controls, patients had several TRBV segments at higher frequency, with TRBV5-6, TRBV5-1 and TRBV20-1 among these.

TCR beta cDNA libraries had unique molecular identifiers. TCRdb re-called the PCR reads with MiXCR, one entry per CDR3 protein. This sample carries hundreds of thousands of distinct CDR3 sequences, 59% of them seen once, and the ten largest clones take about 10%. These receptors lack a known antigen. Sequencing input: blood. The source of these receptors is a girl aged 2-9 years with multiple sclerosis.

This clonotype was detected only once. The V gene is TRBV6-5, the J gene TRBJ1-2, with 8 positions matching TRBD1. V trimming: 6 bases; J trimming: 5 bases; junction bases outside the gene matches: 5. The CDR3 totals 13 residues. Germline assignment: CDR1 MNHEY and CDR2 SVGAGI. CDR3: CASRETGGYGYTF. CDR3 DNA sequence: TGTGCCAGCAGGGAAACAGGGGGATATGGCTACACCTTC.

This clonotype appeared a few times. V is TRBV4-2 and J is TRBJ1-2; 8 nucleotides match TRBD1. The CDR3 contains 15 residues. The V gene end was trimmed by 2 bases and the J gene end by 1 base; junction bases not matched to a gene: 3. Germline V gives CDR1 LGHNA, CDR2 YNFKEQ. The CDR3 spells CASSQRTGYNYGYTF. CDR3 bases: TGTGCCAGCAGCCAAAGGACAGGGTATAACTATGGCTACACCTTC.